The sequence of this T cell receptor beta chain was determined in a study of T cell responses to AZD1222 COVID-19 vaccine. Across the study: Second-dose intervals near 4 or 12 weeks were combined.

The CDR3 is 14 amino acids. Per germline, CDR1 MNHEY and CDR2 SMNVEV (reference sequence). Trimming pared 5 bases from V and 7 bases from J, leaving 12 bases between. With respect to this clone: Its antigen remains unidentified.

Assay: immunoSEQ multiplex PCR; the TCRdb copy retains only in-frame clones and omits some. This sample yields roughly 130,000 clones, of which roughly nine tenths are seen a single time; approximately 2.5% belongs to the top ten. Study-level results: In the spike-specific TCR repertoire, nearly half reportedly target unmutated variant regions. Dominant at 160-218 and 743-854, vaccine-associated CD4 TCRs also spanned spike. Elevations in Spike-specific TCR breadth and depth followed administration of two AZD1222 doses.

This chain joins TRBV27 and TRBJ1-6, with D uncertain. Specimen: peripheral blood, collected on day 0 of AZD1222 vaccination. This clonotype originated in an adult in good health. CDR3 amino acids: CASSPGRMNSPLHF. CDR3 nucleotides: TGTGCCAGCAGTCCTGGACGGATGAATTCACCCCTCCACTTT.